This T cell receptor (beta chain) appears in the sequencing data of a study of CD8 T cells in ankylosing spondylitis. Regarding the study as a whole: Before this, some motif variants had been reported in reactive arthritis synovial fluid and blood.

Germline lookup yields CDR1 DFQATT and CDR2 SNEGSKA (reference sequence). The CDR3 sequence is 15 residues long. The V end lost 5 bases, the J end lost 1 base, and 15 bases lay between the germline ends. This clonotype was observed many times. Its specificity is unknown. TCRdb analysed the 5' RACE reads with MiXCR anew, one entry per CDR3 protein. The sample records more than 60,000 distinct CDR3 sequences, approximately 6% being singletons. This clonotype was obtained from a male donor with ankylosing spondylitis. Input material: synovial fluid, either unsorted or a sorted T cell fraction (not recorded which). The rearrangement joins TRBV20-1 to TRBJ2-1; D unclear. CDR3 sequence: CSAPSAVKSYNEQFF. DNA for the CDR3: TGCAGTGCTCCGTCCGCGGTTAAGTCCTACAATGAGCAGTTCTTC.